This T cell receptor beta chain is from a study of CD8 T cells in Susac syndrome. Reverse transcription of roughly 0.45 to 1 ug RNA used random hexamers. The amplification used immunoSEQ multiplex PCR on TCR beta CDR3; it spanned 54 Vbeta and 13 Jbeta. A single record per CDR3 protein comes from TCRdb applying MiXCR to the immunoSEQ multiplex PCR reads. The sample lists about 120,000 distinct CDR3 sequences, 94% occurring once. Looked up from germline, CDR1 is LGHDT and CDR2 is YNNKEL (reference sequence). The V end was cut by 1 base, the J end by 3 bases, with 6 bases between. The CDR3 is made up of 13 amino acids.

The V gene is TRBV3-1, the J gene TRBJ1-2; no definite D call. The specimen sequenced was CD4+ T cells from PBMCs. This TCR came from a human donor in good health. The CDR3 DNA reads TGTGCCAGCAGCCAAGGGTCCCACTATGGCTACACCTTC. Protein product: CASSQGSHYGYTF. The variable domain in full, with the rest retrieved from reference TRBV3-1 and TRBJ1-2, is DTAVSQTPKYLVTQMGNDKSIKCEQNLGHDTMYWYKQDSKKFLKIMFSYNNKELIINETVPNRFSPKSPDKAHLNLHINSLELGDSAVYFCASSQGSHYGYTFGSGTRLTVV.